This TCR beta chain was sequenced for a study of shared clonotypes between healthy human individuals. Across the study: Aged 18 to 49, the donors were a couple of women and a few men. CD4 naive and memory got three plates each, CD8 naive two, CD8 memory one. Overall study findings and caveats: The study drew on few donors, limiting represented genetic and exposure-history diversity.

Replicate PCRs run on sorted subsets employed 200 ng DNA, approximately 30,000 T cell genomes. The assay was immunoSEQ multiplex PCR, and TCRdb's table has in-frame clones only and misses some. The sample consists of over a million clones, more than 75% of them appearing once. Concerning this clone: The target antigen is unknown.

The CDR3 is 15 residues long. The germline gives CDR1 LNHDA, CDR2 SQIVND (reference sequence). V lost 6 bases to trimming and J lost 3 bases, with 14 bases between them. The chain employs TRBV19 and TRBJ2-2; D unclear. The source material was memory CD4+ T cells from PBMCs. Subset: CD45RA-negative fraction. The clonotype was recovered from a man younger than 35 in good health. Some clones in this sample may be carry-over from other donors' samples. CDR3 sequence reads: CASRSGHVDTGELFF. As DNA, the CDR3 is TGTGCCAGTAGATCCGGCCACGTTGACACCGGGGAGCTGTTTTTT.